The 19 T cell receptor beta chains below all came from one sample that was sequenced in a study of identical twins. TCRdb itself ran the 5' RACE reads through MiXCR, one entry per CDR3 protein. This table has hundreds of thousands of distinct CDR3 sequences, around a sixth appearing once. The same sample was also used in a study of T cells expressing NK-cell markers.

Sequenced sample: PBMCs. The receptors derive from a young woman in good health.

The rearrangement links TRBV4-2 to TRBJ2-1; D might be TRBD2 (5 bases). V was pared by 4 bases and J by 8 bases, with 18 bases between. The CDR3 has 15 residues. Looked up from germline, CDR1 is LGHNA and CDR2 is YNFKEQ. Here the CDR3 reads CASSPRASHIDEQFF. The CDR3 DNA is TGTGCCAGCAGCCCTCGGGCTAGCCATATTGATGAGCAGTTCTTC.

The chain couples TRBV13 to TRBJ1-1; D is unclear. Germline-derived CDR1 and CDR2 are PRHDT and FYEKMQ (reference sequence). The CDR3 loop spans 13 amino acids. Trimming cost V 8 bases and J 1 base, with 11 bases left between them. The CDR3 is CASQRRPNTEAFF. In DNA, the CDR3 is TGTGCCAGCCAGCGGCGACCGAACACTGAAGCTTTCTTT.

The J gene is TRBJ2-4, the V gene TRBV7-2; 7 nucleotides align to TRBD1. With 2 bases clipped from V and 6 bases from J, the junction kept 4 bases outside the gene matches. The CDR3 extends over 14 amino acids. CDR1 and CDR2 (germline): SGHTA, FQGNSA. As DNA, the CDR3 is TGTGCCAGCAGCTTAACAGGGGCTGTAAACATTCAGTACTTC. Amino acids: CASSLTGAVNIQYF.

This clonotype was detected only a few times. The rearrangement uses TRBV14 and TRBJ1-2; D is perhaps TRBD1 (5 bases). V was trimmed by 4 bases and J by 8 bases, leaving 14 bases between them. The CDR3 loop spans 13 amino acids. In germline, CDR1 is SGHDN, CDR2 FVKESK. Here the CDR3 DNA reads TGTGCCAGCAGCCTGCCCTCCGGGGGGGGCTACACCTTC. This gives the protein CASSLPSGGGYTF.

This chain uses TRBV15 with TRBJ2-5; D unclear. The germline V gene encodes CDR1 LNHNV and CDR2 YYDKDF (reference sequence). The V and J ends lost 0 bases and 5 bases respectively, with 7 bases between them. This CDR3 spans 13 amino acids. CDR3 DNA: TGTGCCACCAGCAGAGATGCGAGGGAGACCCAGTACTTC. Amino acids: CATSRDARETQYF.

This clonotype was detected a few times. This sequence joins TRBV20-1 and TRBJ2-7, with D tentatively TRBD2 (5 bases). Per the germline V gene, CDR1 is DFQATT and CDR2 is SNEGSKA (reference sequence). The CDR3 is 15 residues long. With 8 bases removed from V and 6 bases from J, the gap between germline ends came to 26 bases. CDR3 sequence (DNA): TGCAGTTTATGTGGAGGATTGAGTAGGCAGCGCGAGCAGTACTTC. This encodes CSLCGGLSRQREQYF.

This clonotype came up a few times. V gene TRBV20-1 combines with J gene TRBJ1-5, with D maybe TRBD1 (5 bases). Trimming took off 6 bases at V and 6 bases at J, with 15 bases between the two ends. Germline V CDR1 and CDR2: DFQATT, SNEGSKA (reference sequence). There are 13 residues in the CDR3. As DNA, the CDR3 is TGCAGTGCGGACCCTCAGGGAGGTCAGCCCCAGCATTTT. Translated: CSADPQGGQPQHF.

This clonotype has just a few counts. The V call is TRBV5-1, the J call TRBJ2-7; tentative D call: TRBD2 (6 bases). The CDR3 contains 13 residues. The V gene's germline CDR1 is SGHRS and CDR2 YFSETQ. V lost 5 bases to trimming and J lost 6 bases, with 15 bases between them. CDR3 residues: CASRIEGGLEQYF. Here the CDR3 DNA reads TGCGCCAGCAGAATCGAAGGAGGGCTCGAGCAGTACTTC.

A word on this clonotype: A much larger clone is a single base away; this may be a read error. The gene calls are TRBV5-6 and TRBJ1-2; D gene uncertain. Trimming stripped 8 bases from V and 2 bases from J, with 10 bases between. The CDR3 has 12 amino acids. The germline V gene encodes CDR1 SGHDT and CDR2 YYEEEE. This chain's CDR3 is CARSPGNYGYTF. Written as DNA, the CDR3 is TGTGCCAGGAGCCCGGGGAACTATGGCTACACCTTC.

The rearrangement links TRBV20-1 to TRBJ2-2; 10 bases fit TRBD1. With 6 bases clipped from V and 6 bases from J, the junction kept 7 bases outside the gene matches. Germline-derived CDR1 and CDR2 are DFQATT and SNEGSKA (reference sequence). CDR3 size: 14 residues. The CDR3 region has the DNA TGCAGTGCCCTGTGGGACAGGGGCCCCGGGGAGCTGTTTTTT. Translated: CSALWDRGPGELFF.

The chain uses TRBV7-9 and TRBJ2-7, with D unclear. Trimming stripped 6 bases from V and 7 bases from J, with 10 bases between. Germline CDR1 is SEHNR and CDR2 is FQNEAQ (reference sequence). The CDR3 runs 11 residues. The CDR3 spells CASSRLTEQYF. The CDR3 DNA sequence: TGTGCCAGCAGTCGCTTGACGGAGCAGTACTTC.

This clonotype has ten or more counts. The V call is TRBV18, the J call TRBJ1-5; D not certain. V dropped 0 bases and J dropped 2 bases, with 8 bases sitting between them. This CDR3 has 15 residues. The germline V gene has CDR1 KGHSH and CDR2 LQKENI. The CDR3 is CASSPPGSGNQPQHF. The CDR3 nucleotides are TGTGCCAGCTCACCACCGGGATCTGGCAATCAGCCCCAGCATTTT.

The chain joins TRBV10-2 to TRBJ2-7, with 8 bases identical to TRBD2. The J segment lost 4 bases and the V segment lost 1 base, leaving 9 bases of the junction unmatched. The germline CDR1 and CDR2 sequences are WSHSY and SAAADI. The CDR3 runs to 16 residues. This CDR3 reads CASSEFGSGETYEQYF. As DNA, the CDR3 is TGCGCCAGCAGTGAGTTCGGTAGCGGGGAAACTTACGAGCAGTACTTC.

This clonotype showed up just a few times. This chain joins TRBV7-8 and TRBJ2-1; possibly TRBD1 or TRBD2 for D (5 bases each). Germline V gene sequence: CDR1 SGHVS, CDR2 FQNEAQ. V lost 5 bases and J 5 bases, leaving 16 bases between the germline ends. The CDR3 has 15 amino acids. The CDR3 is CASSAPPGRNNEQFF. In DNA, the CDR3 is TGTGCCAGCAGCGCACCCCCGGGACGGAACAATGAGCAGTTCTTC.

This clonotype was observed once. V usage is TRBV6-1 and J usage is TRBJ1-5; D ambiguous. Trimming removed 6 bases from V and 9 bases from J, with 9 bases in between. This CDR3 has 11 amino acids. Germline CDR1 is MNHNS and CDR2 is SASEGT. The DNA for the CDR3 is TGTGCCAGCAGCCTGGTAGGGCCCCAGCATTTT. Translating gives CASSLVGPQHF.

This clonotype showed up just a few times. V gene TRBV12-3 or TRBV12-4 combines with J gene TRBJ2-3, with 7 nucleotides matching TRBD2. J lost 2 bases, V lost 2 bases, and 4 bases had no gene match. This CDR3 is built from 15 residues. CDR3 region: CASSLMRGTTDTQYF. CDR3 in DNA: TGTGCCAGCAGTTTAATGCGGGGGACCACAGATACGCAGTATTTT.

The CDR3 protein is CASSYEAGGLRNEQFF. In nucleotides, the CDR3 is TGTGCCAGCAGTTACGAGGCGGGGGGGCTGCGGAATGAGCAGTTCTTC. V gene TRBV6-5 combines with J gene TRBJ2-1; 9 bases fit TRBD2. The CDR3 extends over 16 amino acids. J was trimmed by 7 bases and V by 2 bases; bases with no gene match: 9. Germline V gene lookup returns CDR1 MNHEY and CDR2 SVGAGI.

The chain uses TRBV11-2 and TRBJ2-7; D unresolved. In germline, CDR1 is SGHAT, CDR2 FQNNGV. The V end lost 4 bases, the J end lost 1 base, and 14 bases lay between the germline ends. The CDR3 is made up of 15 amino acids. The CDR3 sequence is CASSSHHTLSYEQYF. CDR3 nucleotide sequence: TGTGCCAGCAGCTCCCACCATACCCTGTCCTACGAGCAGTACTTC.

V usage is TRBV12-5 and J usage is TRBJ2-1; D unresolved. The V end was cut by 3 bases, the J end by 6 bases, with 6 bases between. The germline V gene encodes CDR1 LGHNT and CDR2 FRNRAP. This CDR3 region has 12 residues. CDR3 residues: CASGFETNEQFF. The CDR3 coding sequence is TGTGCTAGTGGTTTTGAGACCAATGAGCAGTTCTTC.